This T cell receptor beta chain was found in a study of liver allograft versus peripheral blood T cells. Whole-study context: Liver transplant recipients had T cell receptor repertoires compared between transplanted liver and peripheral blood.

Trimming pared 10 bases from V and 8 bases from J, leaving 15 bases between. This CDR3 is 11 amino acids long. Germline lookup yields CDR1 MNHEY and CDR2 SVGAGI. Study-wide results and limits: T cell receptor repertoires inside liver allografts reportedly differed from those in peripheral blood.

One entry per CDR3 protein, called by TCRdb with MiXCR from the reads. The sample contains around 10,000 distinct CDR3 sequences, 19% of which appear only once. In this sample, this clonotype turned up many times. Antigen unknown. The chain employs TRBV6-5 and TRBJ2-7; D not resolved. The TCR was taken from a human patient who had a liver transplant. The graft donor may account for some of the T cells. Here the CDR3 reads CATTPETQQYF. The CDR3 DNA is TGTGCCACCACGCCGGAGACCCAGCAGTACTTC.